What follows are 21 T cell receptor beta chains derived from one specimen sequenced in a study of radiation and T cells in renal cell carcinoma. Time point meaning: blood 4 weeks post-SBRT, at nephrectomy. Treatment given: 15 Gy SBRT to primary tumor, nephrectomy 4 weeks later. The repertoire was sequenced with immunoSEQ multiplex PCR; TCRdb's copy has only in-frame clones and lacks some. The sample holds some 100,000 clones; about 79% are singletons and the top ten take roughly 7.6%. This sample comprised blood, obtained from a patient whose treatment included radiotherapy and nephrectomy. All receptors come from a man in his 60s with renal cell carcinoma.

This clone appeared once. This rearrangement joins TRBV5-5 to TRBJ2-7; unclear D gene. Germline V gives CDR1 SGHKS, CDR2 YYEKEE (reference sequence). This CDR3 comprises 13 residues. V lost 3 bases to trimming and J lost 3 bases, with 10 bases between them. CDR3 sequence reads: CASSWTSVYEQYF. The CDR3 region has the DNA TGTGCCAGCAGCTGGACCTCCGTCTACGAGCAGTACTTC.

This chain links TRBV5-1 with TRBJ2-7, with D possibly matching TRBD1 (6 bases). V lost 6 bases, J lost 0 bases, and 19 bases lay in between. CDR1 is SGHRS and CDR2 is YFSETQ in the germline V gene. CDR3 length: 16 residues. In nucleotides, the CDR3 is TGCGCCAGCACGGGTATCACAGGGCTAAACTCCTACGAGCAGTACTTC. Its protein is CASTGITGLNSYEQYF.

The chain recombines TRBV6-1 with TRBJ2-2; TRBD2 matches 12 bases. The CDR3 spans 15 residues. Looked up from germline, CDR1 is MNHNS and CDR2 is SASEGT. J was trimmed by 7 bases and V by 7 bases; bases with no gene match: 7. The CDR3, as DNA: TGTGCCAGCACCCGACTAGCGGGAGATCGCGGGGAGCTGTTTTTT. Translating gives CASTRLAGDRGELFF.

The rearrangement links TRBV2 to TRBJ1-5; D unclear. In germline, CDR1 is SNHLY, CDR2 FYNNEI. The CDR3 contains 12 residues. The V gene lost 7 bases and the J gene lost 11 bases, with 15 bases spanning the gap. CDR3 loop: CASTGLRSAQHF. In DNA, the CDR3 is TGTGCCAGCACCGGGTTAAGATCGGCCCAGCATTTT. Drawing the rest from reference TRBV2 and TRBJ1-5, the complete variable domain is EPEVTQTPSHQVTQMGQEVILRCVPISNHLYFYWYRQILGQKVEFLVSFYNNEISEKSEIFDDQFSVERPDGSNFTLKIRSTKLEDSAMYFCASTGLRSAQHFGDGTRLSIL.

The rearrangement joins TRBV10-3 to TRBJ2-1; 10 nucleotides match TRBD1. This CDR3 has 15 residues. Trimming removed 6 bases from V and 5 bases from J; junction bases left unmatched: 7. Germline V CDR1 and CDR2: ENHRY, SYGVKD. CDR3 sequence (DNA): TGTGCCATCAGATCTGGGGACAGGGGCGACAATGAGCAGTTCTTC. This translates into CAIRSGDRGDNEQFF.

The chain carries TRBV9 and TRBJ2-5, with unresolved D. CDR1 and CDR2 from the germline V gene are SGDLS and YYNGEE. The germline V and J ends were trimmed by 0 bases and 5 bases, with 14 bases remaining between them. The CDR3 spans 15 residues. The CDR3 DNA reads as TGTGCCAGCAGCGTAGCTCCCCAGGCGAGGGAGACCCAGTACTTC. Translating gives CASSVAPQARETQYF.

The V gene is TRBV5-1, the J gene TRBJ2-5; 11 positions match TRBD2. V shed 7 bases, J shed 5 bases, and the junction held 16 bases outside the gene matches. The CDR3 is 17 amino acids. From germline, CDR1 is SGHRS and CDR2 YFSETQ. The CDR3 sequence: CASGYSGRAELGETQYF. The DNA for the CDR3 is TGCGCCAGCGGATATAGCGGGAGGGCCGAATTAGGGGAGACCCAGTACTTC. Variable domain in full (rest from reference TRBV5-1 and TRBJ2-5): KAGVTQTPRYLIKTRGQQVTLSCSPISGHRSVSWYQQTPGQGLQFLFEYFSETQRNKGNFPGRFSGRQFSNSRSEMNVSTLELGDSALYLCASGYSGRAELGETQYFGPGTRLLVL.

The chain employs TRBV30 and TRBJ2-3; possible D gene TRBD2, 5 bases. Trimming stripped 1 base from V and 6 bases from J, with 8 bases between. Per the germline V gene, CDR1 is GTSNPN and CDR2 is SVGIG (reference sequence). The CDR3 loop spans 12 amino acids. CDR3 coding DNA: TGTGCCTGGAGTGCCCCGGGGGATACGCAGTATTTT. Translation gives CAWSAPGDTQYF.

This chain connects TRBV5-1 to TRBJ2-5, with TRBD2 identical over 8 bases. The end of the DNA is better explained by TRBJ2-7, so the J call may be wrong. Per germline, CDR1 SGHRS and CDR2 YFSETQ. This CDR3 is 14 amino acids long. CDR3 residues: CASSREGEDYEQYF. For the CDR3, the DNA is TGCGCCAGCAGCCGGGAGGGGGAAGACTACGAGCAGTACTTC.

This rearrangement joins TRBV19 to TRBJ2-1; 10 nucleotides align to TRBD2. The CDR3 covers 15 residues. CDR1 is LNHDA, CDR2 SQIVND, per germline (reference sequence). V was clipped by 5 bases and J by 10 bases; unmatched bases: 11. CDR3 in amino acids: CASSLGASGRGEQFF. The CDR3 DNA follows: TGTGCCAGTAGTCTCGGGGCTAGCGGGAGAGGCGAGCAGTTCTTC.

The V gene is TRBV14, the J gene TRBJ2-3, with 14 bases aligning to TRBD2. This CDR3 region has 17 residues. Germline lookup yields CDR1 SGHDN and CDR2 FVKESK. V lost 1 base, J lost 3 bases, and 3 bases stayed unmatched. CDR3 DNA sequence: TGTGCCAGCAGCCAAGGACTAGCGGGAGGGCCTACAGATACGCAGTATTTT. The encoded protein is CASSQGLAGGPTDTQYF.

V usage is TRBV7-2 and J usage is TRBJ2-7, with D unresolved. The CDR3 is 13 residues long. V gave up 4 bases and J gave up 0 bases, with 7 bases separating them. Per germline, CDR1 SGHTA and CDR2 FQGNSA. CDR3 sequence reads: CASSSATSYEQYF. The CDR3 DNA follows: TGTGCCAGCAGCTCTGCGACCTCCTACGAGCAGTACTTC.

The chain employs TRBV5-1 and TRBJ2-2, with TRBD1 matching 7 bases. V was clipped by 4 bases and J by 3 bases; unmatched bases: 6. Per the germline V gene, CDR1 is SGHRS and CDR2 is YFSETQ. The CDR3 has 15 residues. In nucleotides, the CDR3 is TGCGCCAGCAGCCCACAGGGGATTGACACCGGGGAGCTGTTTTTT. As protein: CASSPQGIDTGELFF.

This clone was seen a few times. This rearrangement joins TRBV27 to TRBJ1-5; the D is unclear. The CDR3 spans 14 residues. Trimming removed 3 bases from V and 3 bases from J, with 9 bases in between. Germline CDR1 is MNHEY and CDR2 is SMNVEV (reference sequence). As DNA, the CDR3 is TGTGCCAGCAGTTTCTCGAGGGCCAATCAGCCCCAGCATTTT. Translated: CASSFSRANQPQHF.

This clone showed up just once. The rearrangement joins TRBV2 to TRBJ2-3; D uncertain. Trimming stripped 10 bases from V and 1 base from J, with 21 bases between. CDR1 and CDR2 from the germline V gene are SNHLY and FYNNEI. The CDR3 is 16 amino acids. CDR3 region: CAIWGSLFDRTDTQYF. DNA for the CDR3: TGTGCCATATGGGGTAGTCTCTTCGATCGCACAGATACGCAGTATTTT.

The chain is built from TRBV20-1 and TRBJ2-5; D uncertain. V was pared by 4 bases and J by 7 bases, with 10 bases between. The CDR3 has 11 residues. Germline V CDR1 and CDR2: DFQATT, SNEGSKA (reference sequence). As DNA, the CDR3 is TGCAGTGCTACCTCCGCCCGGACCCAGTACTTC. Translating gives CSATSARTQYF.

J is TRBJ2-5 and V is TRBV14; 11 bases agree with TRBD1. This CDR3 region has 16 residues. The germline gives CDR1 SGHDN, CDR2 FVKESK. V was pared by 4 bases and J by 2 bases, with 6 bases of the junction left unmatched. The chain's CDR3 is CASSRGTGGIQETQYF. In nucleotides, the CDR3 is TGTGCCAGCAGCCGCGGGACAGGGGGTATTCAAGAGACCCAGTACTTC.

J is TRBJ1-5 and V is TRBV27; possible D gene TRBD1, 5 bases. The CDR3 runs to 15 residues. Germline V lookup: CDR1 MNHEY, CDR2 SMNVEV (reference sequence). V lost 3 bases to trimming and J lost 3 bases, with 12 bases between them. CDR3 in amino acids: CASSFWGRINQPQHF. DNA of the CDR3: TGTGCCAGCAGTTTTTGGGGACGGATCAATCAGCCCCAGCATTTT.

The genes are TRBV5-1 and TRBJ2-7, with 11 bases lining up with TRBD1. Germline CDR1 is SGHRS and CDR2 is YFSETQ. The trim removed 4 bases at V and 1 base at J, leaving 4 bases unmatched. The CDR3 is 15 amino acids. The CDR3 spells CASSRGQGASYEQYF. DNA of the CDR3: TGCGCCAGCAGCCGCGGACAGGGGGCGTCCTACGAGCAGTACTTC.

The J gene is TRBJ2-7, the V gene TRBV15, with 7 bases aligning to TRBD1. Germline V gene lookup returns CDR1 LNHNV and CDR2 YYDKDF (reference sequence). After removal of 0 bases from V and 2 bases from J, the junction contained 10 bases not matched to a gene. The CDR3 covers 17 residues. Here the CDR3 DNA reads TGTGCCACCAGCAGAGATAGGACGCGACAGGGAGCCTACGAGCAGTACTTC. This gives the protein CATSRDRTRQGAYEQYF.

V usage is TRBV27 and J usage is TRBJ2-2; 9 bases fit TRBD2. Germline trimming cut 4 bases from V and 5 bases from J; bases unmatched to any gene: 5. CDR1 and CDR2 (germline): MNHEY, SMNVEV (reference sequence). CDR3 length: 15 amino acids. CDR3 amino acids: CASSSSGRFTGELFF. The CDR3 coding sequence is TGTGCCAGCAGTTCAAGCGGGAGGTTTACCGGGGAGCTGTTTTTT.